Listed below are T cell receptor beta chains from one sample, sequenced in a study of T cells in Graves' hyperthyroidism and ophthalmopathy. TCRdb fed the multiplex PCR reads into MiXCR, producing one record per CDR3 protein. The sample has 400,000 to 600,000 distinct CDR3 sequences; about 16% are singletons. The sequenced sample was blood. These receptors all stem from a woman in her twenties or thirties with Graves' ophthalmopathy. The CDR3 runs from the conserved cysteine through the conserved F or W. Fields, in order: D gene, V gene, CDR3 protein. A D gene is named only where the DNA matches it firmly.

d_gene: TRBD2
v_gene: TRBV20-1
CDR3aa: CSAGVTSGYEQYF

d_gene: -
v_gene: TRBV10-3
CDR3aa: CAISYSSGTDTQYF

d_gene: -
v_gene: TRBV29-1
CDR3aa: CSVHTGTWAYNEQFF

d_gene: -
v_gene: TRBV19
CDR3aa: CASSIPSATLQETQYF

d_gene: -
v_gene: TRBV18
CDR3aa: CASSPPTRDYGYTF

d_gene: -
v_gene: TRBV6-1
CDR3aa: CASSNRENYEQYF

d_gene: -
v_gene: TRBV5-1
CDR3aa: CASSLGAGSSNQPQHF

d_gene: -
v_gene: TRBV27
CDR3aa: CASSGYSDRAYEQYF

d_gene: -
v_gene: TRBV5-6
CDR3aa: CASSSIRTALGTIYF

d_gene: -
v_gene: TRBV13
CDR3aa: CASSLVIRKGEQYF

d_gene: TRBD1
v_gene: TRBV11-1
CDR3aa: CASSWTGGVGETQYF

d_gene: TRBD1
v_gene: TRBV20-1
CDR3aa: CSATGTGLVYEQYF

d_gene: -
v_gene: TRBV15
CDR3aa: CATSRDKGTNEKLFF

d_gene: TRBD2
v_gene: TRBV7-2
CDR3aa: CASSLAPLAGETDTQYF

d_gene: -
v_gene: TRBV7-9
CDR3aa: CASSFIGEAFF

d_gene: -
v_gene: TRBV13
CDR3aa: CASSRWLGGNTIYF

d_gene: -
v_gene: TRBV7-2
CDR3aa: CASSLAWQSGNTIYF

d_gene: TRBD2
v_gene: TRBV6-1
CDR3aa: CASFPGLAGEHEQFF

d_gene: TRBD1
v_gene: TRBV14
CDR3aa: CASSPWGTGGNEQFF

d_gene: TRBD2
v_gene: TRBV20-1
CDR3aa: CSAAGIGLAAQETQYF

d_gene: TRBD1
v_gene: TRBV6-1
CDR3aa: CASSPRGQGTSDEQFF

d_gene: -
v_gene: TRBV10-3
CDR3aa: CAISESRRMGGYTF

d_gene: -
v_gene: TRBV27
CDR3aa: CASSWGGQSYEQYF

d_gene: -
v_gene: TRBV27
CDR3aa: CASSRTYSNQPQHF

d_gene: -
v_gene: TRBV19
CDR3aa: CASSWAGAGAHTDTQYF

d_gene: -
v_gene: TRBV4-2
CDR3aa: CASSQETTGRSYEQYF

d_gene: -
v_gene: TRBV5-1
CDR3aa: CASRRGPGDPNYGYTF

d_gene: -
v_gene: TRBV28
CDR3aa: CARTHRDRYGYTF

d_gene: -
v_gene: TRBV30
CDR3aa: CAWSVGGPNPVRFF

d_gene: -
v_gene: TRBV7-3
CDR3aa: CASSLGGLTAEAFF

d_gene: -
v_gene: TRBV6-1
CDR3aa: CASSSPGGGKLFF

d_gene: -
v_gene: TRBV28
CDR3aa: CASRFAGGAGTEAFF

d_gene: -
v_gene: TRBV6-5
CDR3aa: CASSYRPGDVIQYF